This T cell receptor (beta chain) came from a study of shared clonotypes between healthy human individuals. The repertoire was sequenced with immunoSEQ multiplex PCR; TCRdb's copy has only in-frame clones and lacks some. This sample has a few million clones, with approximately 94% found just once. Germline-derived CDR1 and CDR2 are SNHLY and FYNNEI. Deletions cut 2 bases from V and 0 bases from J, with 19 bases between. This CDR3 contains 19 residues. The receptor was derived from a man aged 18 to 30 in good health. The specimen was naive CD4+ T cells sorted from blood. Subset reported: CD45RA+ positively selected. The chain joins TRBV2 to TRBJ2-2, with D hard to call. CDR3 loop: CASSESKQEITANTGELFF. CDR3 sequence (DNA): TGTGCCAGCAGTGAATCTAAGCAGGAGATAACCGCGAACACCGGGGAGCTGTTTTTT.